One and the same sample provided the 13 T cell receptor beta chains below, sequenced in a study of T cells after yellow fever vaccination. TCRdb ran MiXCR on the 5' RACE reads and lists one entry per CDR3 protein. The sample lists 400,000 to 450,000 distinct CDR3 sequences; 18% were seen once. This sample comprised PBMCs, obtained before the yellow fever booster vaccination. All receptors derive from a young man who received the YFV17D yellow fever vaccine.

Only a few counts were recorded for this clonotype. This sequence joins TRBV7-9 and TRBJ2-3, with no clear D. The length of the CDR3 is 14 residues. Looked up from germline, CDR1 is SEHNR and CDR2 is FQNEAQ (reference sequence). Trimming shortened V by 1 base and J by 2 bases, and 7 bases separated the two germline ends. CDR3: CASSLVFITDTQYF. CDR3 DNA sequence: TGTGCCAGCAGCTTAGTTTTTATCACAGATACGCAGTATTTT.

The chain employs TRBV4-2 and TRBJ2-5; TRBD2 matches at 11 bases. The CDR3 spans 14 residues. The trim removed 4 bases at V and 9 bases at J, leaving 7 bases unmatched. Germline loops: CDR1 LGHNA, CDR2 YNFKEQ. The CDR3 sequence: CASSPGTSGVSQYF. The DNA of the CDR3 is TGTGCCAGCAGCCCCGGGACTAGCGGTGTTTCCCAGTACTTC.

The gene calls are TRBV9 and TRBJ2-1, with D uncertain. Germline V gene sequence: CDR1 SGDLS, CDR2 YYNGEE. Trimming left V 0 bases short and J 4 bases short, with 8 bases between. The CDR3 runs 14 residues. The CDR3 region has the DNA TGTGCCAGCAGCGTAGTTGGCACATACAATGAGCAGTTCTTC. Protein: CASSVVGTYNEQFF.

This rearrangement joins TRBV24-1 to TRBJ1-2; no reliable D call. Trimming removed 4 bases at V and 7 bases at J, with 9 bases between. The V gene's germline CDR1 is KGHDR and CDR2 SFDVKD. This CDR3 contains 12 residues. DNA of the CDR3: TGTGCCACCAGTGAGAACAGAGGTGGCTACACCTTC. This translates into CATSENRGGYTF.

The J gene is TRBJ1-1, the V gene TRBV21-1; TRBD1 was called by the table and not checked on the DNA. TRBV21-1 is reported as a pseudogene. The CDR3 is 17 residues long. CDR3 protein: CASSGRQGRSGNTEAFF. The CDR3 DNA sequence: TGTGCCAGCAGCGGACGACAGGGAAGGTCCGGGAACACTGAAGCTTTCTTT.

This clonotype showed up just a few times. This chain uses TRBV6-5 with TRBJ2-1; 8 bases are a match to TRBD1. The length of the CDR3 is 15 residues. The trim removed 2 bases at V and 0 bases at J, leaving 0 bases unmatched. Germline assignment: CDR1 MNHEY and CDR2 SVGAGI. CDR3 sequence reads: CASSYTGGSYNEQFF. For the CDR3, the DNA is TGTGCCAGCAGTTACACAGGGGGCTCCTACAATGAGCAGTTCTTC.

This clonotype has only a few counts. The chain links TRBV7-9 to TRBJ2-4; no reliable D call. The length of the CDR3 is 14 residues. CDR1 and CDR2 (germline): SEHNR, FQNEAQ (reference sequence). V was trimmed by 3 bases and J by 4 bases, leaving 10 bases between them. The CDR3 DNA is TGTGCCAGCAGCTTCCCCCAGCATAAAAACATTCAGTACTTC. Encoded protein: CASSFPQHKNIQYF.

This clonotype was seen ten or more times. This sequence joins TRBV7-9 and TRBJ2-7, with 10 bases that match TRBD1. Unmatched junction bases numbered 7, after V lost 5 bases and J lost 3 bases. This CDR3 is built from 15 residues. Germline CDR1 and CDR2: SEHNR and FQNEAQ (reference sequence). The CDR3 reads CASSHQGQGFYEQYF. CDR3 sequence (DNA): TGTGCCAGCAGCCATCAGGGACAGGGGTTCTACGAGCAGTACTTC.

The genes are TRBV10-3 and TRBJ1-1; no clear D gene. CDR3 length equals 14 residues. V gave up 8 bases and J gave up 1 base, with 14 bases separating them. CDR1 ENHRY and CDR2 SYGVKD come from the germline V gene. The CDR3 region is CAISGTAENTEAFF. As DNA, the CDR3 is TGTGCCATCTCCGGTACGGCAGAGAACACTGAAGCTTTCTTT.

This clonotype was counted between two and nine times. This chain uses TRBV12-3 or TRBV12-4 with TRBJ1-5; 7 positions match TRBD1. Trimming cost V 4 bases and J 9 bases; bases outside gene matches: 9. CDR3 length equals 14 residues. CDR3: CASSSTGAPRPQHF. DNA for the CDR3: TGTGCCAGCAGTTCCACAGGGGCTCCCAGGCCCCAGCATTTT.

This chain connects TRBV7-2 to TRBJ1-3; 9 bases are a match to TRBD1. The CDR3 is 15 amino acids. The junction had 3 bases not matched to a gene; V was cut back by 6 bases and J by 0 bases. The germline V gene encodes CDR1 SGHTA and CDR2 FQGNSA. CDR3 DNA sequence: TGTGCCAGCAGACCGACAGGGGGCTCTGGAAACACCATATATTTT. This sequence encodes CASRPTGGSGNTIYF.

This clonotype has only a few counts. V and J are TRBV10-3 and TRBJ1-1; 11 positions match TRBD1. Trimming took 10 bases from V and 4 from J; bases not matched to a gene: 5. Germline loops: CDR1 ENHRY, CDR2 SYGVKD. The CDR3 spans 13 residues. CDR3 amino acids: CATRTGGITEAFF. The CDR3 bases are TGTGCCACCAGGACAGGGGGCATCACTGAAGCTTTCTTT.

This clonotype was seen a few times. In DNA form, the CDR3 reads TGTGCCAGCTTGGCACAGGGGGGAGTTAACGAGCAGTTCTTC. Translated: CASLAQGGVNEQFF. V is TRBV6-5 and J is TRBJ2-1, with 8 bases matching TRBD1. CDR1 is MNHEY, CDR2 SVGAGI, per germline. Trimming took 8 bases from V and 10 from J; bases not matched to a gene: 13. The CDR3 has 14 amino acids.